The clone carrying this T cell receptor (beta chain) was observed a few times. This sample was included in a study of control samples from healthy donors and cancer patients. This CDR3 comprises 15 residues. Germline V CDR1 and CDR2: SGHDT, YYEEEE. Trimming took 7 bases from V and 2 from J, leaving 17 bases between them. TCRdb's table, derived via immunoSEQ multiplex PCR, lists solely in-frame clones and lacks some. The sample lists about 95,000 clones, approximately 86% occurring once. What was sequenced was blood. This chain joins TRBV5-6 and TRBJ2-3, with D perhaps TRBD1 or TRBD2 (6 bases each). This sequence originates from a man under 40 in good health. CDR3 residues: CASALGAGPTDTQYF. The DNA of the CDR3 is TGTGCCAGCGCCTTGGGGGCGGGGCCCACAGATACGCAGTATTTT. Based on the CDR3 plus reference TRBV5-6 and TRBJ2-3, the full variable domain is DAGVTQSPTHLIKTRGQQVTLRCSPKSGHDTVSWYQQALGQGPQFIFQYYEEEERQRGNFPDRFSGHQFPNYSSELNVNALLLGDSALYLCASALGAGPTDTQYFGPGTRLTVL.